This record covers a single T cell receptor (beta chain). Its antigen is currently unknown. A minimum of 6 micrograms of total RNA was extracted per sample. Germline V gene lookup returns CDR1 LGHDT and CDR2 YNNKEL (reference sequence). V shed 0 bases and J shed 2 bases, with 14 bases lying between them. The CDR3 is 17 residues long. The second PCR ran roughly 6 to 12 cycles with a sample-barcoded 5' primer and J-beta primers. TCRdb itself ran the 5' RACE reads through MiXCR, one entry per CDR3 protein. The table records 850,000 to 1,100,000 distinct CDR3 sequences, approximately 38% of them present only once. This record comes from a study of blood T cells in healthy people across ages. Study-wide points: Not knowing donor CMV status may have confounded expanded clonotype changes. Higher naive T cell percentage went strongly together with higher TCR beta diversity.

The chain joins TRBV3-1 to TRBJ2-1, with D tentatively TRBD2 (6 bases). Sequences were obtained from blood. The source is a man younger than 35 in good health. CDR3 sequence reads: CASSQDRGGETYNEQFF. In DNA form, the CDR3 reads TGTGCCAGCAGCCAAGATCGAGGAGGGGAAACCTACAATGAGCAGTTCTTC.